The 27 T cell receptor beta chains below come from one sample, sequenced in a study of spatial heterogeneity in lung cancer. As for time point: sample taken at primary tumor resection. No cognate antigen is known for these TCRs. General study results and limits: Counts of expanded intratumoral alpha and beta TCRs tracked tumor mutation counts.

TCRdb re-derived calls from the 5' RACE reads in MiXCR, one entry per CDR3 protein. Here the sample spans fewer than 11,000 distinct CDR3 sequences, 7% to 9% being singletons. The sequences come from lung tumor tissue, collected at surgery. All receptors come from a male donor with early-stage non-small cell lung cancer.

In this sample, this clonotype is medium-sized. The CDR3 loop reads CASSYGGLVSEQYF. CDR3 DNA sequence: TGTGCCAGCAGTTACGGGGGACTAGTATCCGAGCAGTACTTC. The genes are TRBV6-2 or TRBV6-3 and TRBJ2-7, with 8 bases that match TRBD2. The junction had 6 bases not matched to a gene; V was cut back by 2 bases and J by 6 bases. This CDR3 contains 14 residues. The germline gives CDR1 MNHEY, CDR2 SVGEGT.

There are a few counts of this clonotype. The chain recombines TRBV20-1 with TRBJ2-7, with 10 bases matching TRBD1. The CDR3 loop spans 13 amino acids. CDR1 is DFQATT and CDR2 is SNEGSKA in the germline V gene (reference sequence). V trimming: 6 bases; J trimming: 9 bases; junction bases outside the gene matches: 11. CDR3 sequence (DNA): TGCAGTGCCGGCAGATCCGGGACAGGGGTGCAGTACTTC. Amino acid sequence: CSAGRSGTGVQYF.

This clonotype turned up a few times. This may be a read error, as it is one base from a much larger clone. The chain is built from TRBV5-4 and TRBJ1-4; D call uncertain. CDR1 SGHNT and CDR2 YYREEE come from the germline V gene (reference sequence). This CDR3 spans 14 amino acids. The CDR3 loop reads CVSSPEPTNEKLFF. The CDR3 DNA follows: TGTGTCAGCAGCCCGGAACCAACTAATGAAAAACTGTTTTTT.

This clonotype came up a few times. The chain recombines TRBV18 with TRBJ2-5, with 10 bases identical to TRBD2. There are 14 residues in the CDR3. Germline V lookup: CDR1 KGHSH, CDR2 LQKENI. Trimming at V came to 6 bases and at J to 3 bases, leaving 4 bases not matched to a gene. The CDR3: CASSGGLAEETQYF. DNA of the CDR3: TGTGCCAGCTCCGGAGGACTAGCGGAAGAGACCCAGTACTTC. Complete variable domain (other parts from reference TRBV18 and TRBJ2-5): NAGVMQNPRHLVRRRGQEARLRCSPMKGHSHVYWYRQLPEEGLKFMVYLQKENIIDESGMPKERFSAEFPKEGPSILRIQQVVRGDSAAYFCASSGGLAEETQYFGPGTRLLVL.

In this sample, this clonotype turned up many times. This rearrangement joins TRBV5-6 to TRBJ2-4, with a tentative D call TRBD1 (5 bases). V was pared by 4 bases and J by 0 bases, with 14 bases between. Germline lookup yields CDR1 SGHDT and CDR2 YYEEEE. The length of the CDR3 is 16 residues. Written as DNA, the CDR3 is TGTGCCAGCAGCAGGGGAAACAATCTAGCCAAAAACATTCAGTACTTC. It translates to CASSRGNNLAKNIQYF.

The genes are TRBV20-1 and TRBJ2-5; tentative D call: TRBD1 (6 bases). The germline gives CDR1 DFQATT, CDR2 SNEGSKA (reference sequence). Trimming cost V 5 bases and J 0 bases, with 16 bases left between them. CDR3 size: 15 residues. This CDR3 is CSASWTATHQETQYF. The DNA for the CDR3 is TGCAGTGCTTCCTGGACAGCTACCCACCAAGAGACCCAGTACTTC.

The chain carries TRBV12-3 or TRBV12-4 and TRBJ1-3; TRBD1 might be the D (6 bases). V dropped 8 bases and J dropped 4 bases, with 15 bases sitting between them. CDR3 length: 14 residues. CDR3 sequence (DNA): TGTGCCAGCTCCCGGGGGGCAGGAGGAAACACCATATATTTT. This encodes CASSRGAGGNTIYF.

This clonotype was counted at least ten times. V usage is TRBV28 and J usage is TRBJ2-6, with D perhaps matching TRBD1 (6 bases). Germline CDR1 and CDR2: MDHEN and SYDVKM. Trimming cost V 4 bases and J 4 bases, with 11 bases left between them. The CDR3 runs 15 residues. CDR3 bases: TGTGCCAGCAGTTCACAGGGCTTAGGGGCCAACGTCCTGACTTTC. Its protein is CASSSQGLGANVLTF.

This clonotype was found many times. The V and J genes are TRBV28 and TRBJ2-1; TRBD1 matches 10 bases. The CDR3 spans 15 residues. The V and J ends lost 5 bases and 3 bases, in that order; junction bases with no gene match: 4. The germline V gene has CDR1 MDHEN and CDR2 SYDVKM. The CDR3 is CASSGGTGVYNEQFF. DNA for the CDR3: TGTGCCAGCAGTGGTGGGACAGGGGTCTACAATGAGCAGTTCTTC.

The chain links TRBV7-2 to TRBJ2-3, with D tentatively TRBD1 or TRBD2 (5 bases each). With 5 bases removed from V and 6 bases from J, the gap between germline ends came to 15 bases. This CDR3 is built from 14 residues. Per the germline V gene, CDR1 is SGHTA and CDR2 is FQGNSA. The CDR3 loop reads CASSIGTTLDTQYF. CDR3 coding DNA: TGTGCCAGCAGCATAGGGACCACCCTGGATACGCAGTATTTT.

In its sample, this clonotype was seen many times. The J gene is TRBJ2-1, the V gene TRBV5-1, with TRBD2 identical over 8 bases. V lost 3 bases, J lost 8 bases, and 4 bases stayed unmatched. The germline gives CDR1 SGHRS, CDR2 YFSETQ. The CDR3 loop spans 13 amino acids. The CDR3 loop is CASSSLAGDEQFF. DNA for the CDR3: TGCGCCAGCAGCTCTCTAGCGGGCGATGAGCAGTTCTTC.

This clonotype has ten or more counts. The chain recombines TRBV20-1 with TRBJ1-1; weak D call: TRBD1 (5 bases). Germline CDR1 reads DFQATT; CDR2 reads SNEGSKA (reference sequence). This CDR3 has 12 amino acids. V gave up 5 bases and J gave up 3 bases, with 10 bases separating them. The CDR3 region is CSAGRVYTEAFF. In nucleotides, the CDR3 is TGCAGTGCTGGCAGGGTCTACACTGAAGCTTTCTTT.

This clonotype has more than one count but fewer than ten. The chain joins TRBV10-3 to TRBJ2-1, with 9 bases that match TRBD2. The V gene end was trimmed by 11 bases and the J gene end by 7 bases; junction bases not matched to a gene: 12. The CDR3 has 14 residues. Germline V gives CDR1 ENHRY, CDR2 SYGVKD. As DNA, the CDR3 is TGTGCCCACGGGGCCCTAGCGGGGTTAAATGAGCAGTTCTTC. Its translation is CAHGALAGLNEQFF.

Many counts were recorded for this clonotype. This chain connects TRBV6-4 to TRBJ2-1, with D tentatively TRBD1 (5 bases). The CDR3 has 13 residues. Germline CDR1 and CDR2: MRHNA and SNTAGT. V was trimmed by 5 bases and J by 8 bases, leaving 13 bases between them. CDR3 amino acids: CASSFRVQDEQFF. As DNA, the CDR3 is TGTGCCAGCAGTTTCCGGGTACAGGATGAGCAGTTCTTC.

This clonotype was observed at least ten times. The rearrangement uses TRBV28 and TRBJ2-1, with D unresolved. The germline gives CDR1 MDHEN, CDR2 SYDVKM. Trimming removed 2 bases at V and 11 bases at J, with 10 bases between. This CDR3 has 12 amino acids. In nucleotides, the CDR3 is TGTGCCAGCAGTTTAGGGCCCGGAAAGCAGTTCTTC. This codes for CASSLGPGKQFF.

This clonotype was counted only a few times. The chain combines TRBV6-1 with TRBJ1-1; D not resolved. Trimming shortened V by 7 bases and J by 1 base, and 7 bases separated the two germline ends. The CDR3 runs to 12 residues. Germline V CDR1 and CDR2: MNHNS, SASEGT. The CDR3 DNA is TGTGCCAGCAAGACCGCGAACACTGAAGCTTTCTTT. It translates to CASKTANTEAFF.

This clonotype was detected ten times or more. V is TRBV19 and J is TRBJ1-3; D gene ambiguous. V lost 6 bases and J lost 1, with 13 bases in between. Per germline, CDR1 LNHDA and CDR2 SQIVND (reference sequence). This CDR3 has 15 residues. The CDR3 loop reads CASRPGGNSGNTIYF. CDR3 nucleotide sequence: TGTGCCAGTAGACCCGGAGGGAATTCTGGAAACACCATATATTTT.

Remarks on this clonotype: A junction boundary mismatches the germline segment, possibly from a read error. The chain has TRBV10-3 and TRBJ1-1, with TRBD1 identical over 8 bases. The CDR3 consists of 14 residues. Germline V gene sequence: CDR1 ENHRY, CDR2 SYGVKD. The DNA for the CDR3 is TGTGCCATCGGTGACAGGGGACAGAACACTGAAGCTTTCTTT. Translating it yields CAIGDRGQNTEAFF.

V and J are TRBV7-9 and TRBJ1-3; tentatively, D is TRBD1 (5 bases). Trimming took 3 bases from V and 10 from J, leaving 16 bases between them. This CDR3 has 14 residues. Germline V gene lookup returns CDR1 SEHNR and CDR2 FQNEAQ (reference sequence). The chain's CDR3 is CASSFSLSGETIYF. DNA of the CDR3: TGTGCCAGCAGCTTCTCCTTGTCGGGGGAGACCATATATTTT.

The V gene is TRBV6-2 or TRBV6-3, the J gene TRBJ1-6; 7 positions match TRBD1. Germline CDR1 and CDR2: MNHEY and SVGEGT. The CDR3 extends over 15 amino acids. V lost 2 bases and J lost 9; bases outside the gene matches: 7. CDR3 loop: CASSYGAGGVSPLHF. Written as DNA, the CDR3 is TGTGCCAGCAGTTACGGTGCAGGGGGAGTTTCACCCCTCCACTTT.

This clonotype was seen many times. The J gene is TRBJ2-5, the V gene TRBV7-2; 14 bases line up with TRBD2. This CDR3 has 16 amino acids. Germline V gene lookup returns CDR1 SGHTA and CDR2 FQGNSA. Trimming removed 5 bases from V and 4 bases from J; junction bases left unmatched: 6. The CDR3 here is CASSPGLAGGRETQYF. CDR3 bases: TGTGCCAGCAGCCCCGGACTAGCGGGGGGCCGAGAGACCCAGTACTTC.

This clonotype was recorded many times. The DNA for the CDR3 is TGTGCCAGCAGCTTGTGGGCTGGCCAAGAGACCCAGTACTTC. It yields the protein CASSLWAGQETQYF. The chain uses TRBV5-4 and TRBJ2-5; D gene ambiguous. Germline-derived CDR1 and CDR2 are SGHNT and YYREEE (reference sequence). CDR3 length: 14 amino acids. Trimming left V 1 base short and J 1 base short, with 8 bases between.

This clonotype was detected many times. The rearrangement joins TRBV30 to TRBJ2-5, with D possibly matching TRBD1 (5 bases). This CDR3 has 15 residues. V was trimmed by 2 bases and J by 2 bases, leaving 15 bases between them. Germline V gene lookup returns CDR1 GTSNPN and CDR2 SVGIG (reference sequence). In DNA, the CDR3 is TGTGCCTGGAGTAGGGGTAGACGGCCTCAAGAGACCCAGTACTTC. This translates into CAWSRGRRPQETQYF.

This clonotype was counted only a few times. The V call is TRBV4-2, the J call TRBJ1-4, with D perhaps matching TRBD1 (6 bases). V was shortened by 0 bases and J by 5 bases, with 13 bases between the two germline ends. The V gene's germline CDR1 is LGHNA and CDR2 YNFKEQ. The CDR3 length is 16 residues. The CDR3 is CASSQDGTRINEKLFF. The CDR3 coding sequence is TGTGCCAGCAGCCAAGATGGGACACGAATAAATGAAAAACTGTTTTTT.

This clonotype was detected ten times or more. The chain employs TRBV7-3 and TRBJ1-2; D is unresolved. The CDR3 has 14 residues. Trimming removed 1 base from V and 1 base from J, with 7 bases in between. The germline V gene encodes CDR1 SGHTA and CDR2 FQGTGA. CDR3 loop: CASSLMVDNYGYTF. In DNA form, the CDR3 reads TGTGCCAGCAGCTTAATGGTTGATAACTATGGCTACACCTTC.

This clonotype occurred once. Lacking the conserved final phenylalanine or tryptophan, this CDR3 likely reflects a read error. The chain uses TRBV28 and TRBJ2-3; no clear D. The CDR3 runs 11 residues. The germline V and J ends were trimmed by 3 bases and 8 bases, with 6 bases remaining between them. Germline-derived CDR1 and CDR2 are MDHEN and SYDVKM. The CDR3 protein is CASSLTGTQYL. The CDR3 nucleotides are TGTGCCAGCAGTTTGACGGGTACGCAGTATTTA.

This clonotype was seen only a few times. The chain has TRBV7-9 and TRBJ2-3, with D possibly TRBD2 on 6 matching bases. Looked up from germline, CDR1 is SEHNR and CDR2 is FQNEAQ (reference sequence). Trimming pared 5 bases from V and 6 bases from J, leaving 18 bases between. The CDR3 is 15 amino acids. CDR3 bases: TGTGCCAGCAGCAACCAGGGAGGAGGCTGGGATACGCAGTATTTT. This gives the protein CASSNQGGGWDTQYF.